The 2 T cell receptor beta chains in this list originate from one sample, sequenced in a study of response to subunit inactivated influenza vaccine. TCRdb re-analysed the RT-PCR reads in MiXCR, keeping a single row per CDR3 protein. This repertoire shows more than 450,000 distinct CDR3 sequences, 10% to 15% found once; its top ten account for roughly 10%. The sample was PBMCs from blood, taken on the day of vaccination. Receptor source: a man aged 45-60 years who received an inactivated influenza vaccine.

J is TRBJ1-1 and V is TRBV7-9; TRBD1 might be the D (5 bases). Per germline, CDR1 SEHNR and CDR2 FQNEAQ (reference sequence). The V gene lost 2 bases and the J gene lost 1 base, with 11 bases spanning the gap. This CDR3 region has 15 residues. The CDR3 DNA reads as TGTGCCAGCAGCTTACTCAGGGCAACGAACACTGAAGCTTTCTTT. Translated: CASSLLRATNTEAFF. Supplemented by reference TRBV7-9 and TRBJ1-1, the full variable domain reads DTGVSQNPRHKITKRGQNVTFRCDPISEHNRLYWYRQTLGQGPEFLTYFQNEAQLEKSRLLSDRFSAERPKGSFSTLEIQRTEQGDSAMYLCASSLLRATNTEAFFGQGTRLTVV.

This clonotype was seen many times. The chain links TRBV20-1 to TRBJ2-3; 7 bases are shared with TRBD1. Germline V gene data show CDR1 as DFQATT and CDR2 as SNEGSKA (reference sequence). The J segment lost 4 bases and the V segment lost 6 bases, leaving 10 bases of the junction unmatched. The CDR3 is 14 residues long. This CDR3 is CSAVWRQGPDTQYF. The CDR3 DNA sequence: TGCAGTGCGGTTTGGAGACAGGGTCCAGATACGCAGTATTTT.